This T cell receptor beta chain stems from a study of shared clonotypes between healthy human individuals. Study details: Aged between 18 and 49, the donors were a couple of women and three men. Used for every donor were three CD4 naive, three CD4 memory, two CD8 naive and one CD8 memory plate.

Clones were read by immunoSEQ multiplex PCR, and TCRdb kept only the in-frame ones, dropping some. The data hold about 2 million clones, with 85% to 95% observed a single time. A CD45RA+ naive subset and a CD45RA-negative memory subset were split from CD4+ cells. This CDR3 comprises 16 residues. The ends were cut back, 1 base at V and 4 bases at J, with 14 bases in the middle. Germline V gene data show CDR1 as SGHTA and CDR2 as FQGNSA. The receptor was isolated from a young man in good health. Source material: naive CD4+ T cells sorted from blood. Subset described: CD45RA+ positively selected. V is TRBV7-2 and J is TRBJ1-3; D might be TRBD1 (5 bases). CDR3 region: CASSLDMVGAGNTIYF. The DNA of the CDR3 is TGTGCCAGCAGCTTAGACATGGTAGGGGCCGGAAACACCATATATTTT.